The entry below gives a single T cell receptor beta chain sequence along with its context. Its antigen is not known. Profiled with immunoSEQ multiplex PCR; TCRdb holds only in-frame clones, not every one. The sample gives more than 70,000 clones, around 84% of which show up once; 10% to 15% is in the top ten. This record belongs to a study of T cell responses to AZD1222 COVID-19 vaccine. The CDR3 is made up of 12 amino acids. The V and J ends lost 9 bases and 4 bases respectively, with 9 bases between them. CDR1 and CDR2 from the germline V gene are SEHNR and FQNEAQ (reference sequence). Study-level points and caveats: Spike-specific TCR depth and breadth grew after two AZD1222 doses. The donor cohort was predominantly white British with a female majority, and clonal diversity may have been underestimated. As reported, nearly half of all spike-specific TCRs target variant regions that are unmutated. After the peak T cell response, and only then, were repertoires sampled.

The sequence derives from an adult in good health. V usage is TRBV7-9 and J usage is TRBJ1-4; D call uncertain. The sample in question was peripheral blood, obtained on day 0 of AZD1222 vaccination. As DNA, the CDR3 is TGTGCCAGTACCCGCATTAATGAAAAACTGTTTTTT. Amino acid sequence: CASTRINEKLFF.